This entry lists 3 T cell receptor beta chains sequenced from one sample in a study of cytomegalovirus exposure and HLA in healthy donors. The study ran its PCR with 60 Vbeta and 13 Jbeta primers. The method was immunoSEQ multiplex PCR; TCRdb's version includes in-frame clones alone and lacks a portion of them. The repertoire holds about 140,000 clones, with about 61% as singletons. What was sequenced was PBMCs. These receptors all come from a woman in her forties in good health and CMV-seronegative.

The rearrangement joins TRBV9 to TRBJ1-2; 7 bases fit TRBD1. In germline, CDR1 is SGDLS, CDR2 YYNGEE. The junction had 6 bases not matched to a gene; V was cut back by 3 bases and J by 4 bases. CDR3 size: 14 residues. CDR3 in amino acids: CASSGKQGSYGYTF. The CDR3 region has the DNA TGTGCCAGCAGCGGAAAACAGGGGAGCTATGGCTACACCTTC.

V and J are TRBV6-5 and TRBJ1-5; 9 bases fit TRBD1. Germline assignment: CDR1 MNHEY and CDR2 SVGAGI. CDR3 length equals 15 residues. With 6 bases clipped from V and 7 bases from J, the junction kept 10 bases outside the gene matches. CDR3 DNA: TGTGCCAGCAGGGACTTGGACAGGGGTGACCAGCCCCAGCATTTT. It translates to CASRDLDRGDQPQHF.

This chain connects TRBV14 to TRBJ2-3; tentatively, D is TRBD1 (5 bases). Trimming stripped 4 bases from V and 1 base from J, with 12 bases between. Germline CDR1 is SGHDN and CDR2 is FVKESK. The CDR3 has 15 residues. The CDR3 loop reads CASSRTGRGTDTQYF. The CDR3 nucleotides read TGTGCCAGCAGCCGGACGGGCAGGGGCACAGATACGCAGTATTTT.